The entry that follows covers one TCR beta chain sequence. What it binds is unknown. Clones were read by immunoSEQ multiplex PCR, and TCRdb kept only the in-frame ones, dropping some. The table shows some 85,000 clones, with around 86% occurring only once. The data originate from a study of OX40 agonist ivuxolimab in advanced cancers. Whole-study context: The patients' treatment was ivuxolimab, an agonistic anti-OX40 (CD134) antibody. Findings and caveats of the study: At 0.1 to 3.0 mg/kg, clonal expansion of CD4+ and CD8+ blood T cells had occurred by week 6.

Per the germline V gene, CDR1 is LNHDA and CDR2 is SQIVND (reference sequence). CDR3 length: 11 residues. The chain employs TRBV19 and TRBJ2-1; D remains unclear. This clonotype was obtained from an adult with an advanced solid tumor such as melanoma, head and neck, liver or kidney cancer. The sample in question was CD4+ or CD8+ T cells sorted from blood, obtained in a trial of the OX40 agonist ivuxolimab. The CDR3 reads CTGSPYNEQFF. The DNA for the CDR3 is TGTACTGGGTCCCCCTACAATGAGCAGTTCTTC.